This T cell receptor (beta chain) derives from a study of cytomegalovirus exposure and HLA in healthy donors. Germline CDR1 reads MDHEN; CDR2 reads SYDVKM. This CDR3 contains 14 residues. The V gene lost 2 bases and the J gene lost 6 bases, with 12 bases spanning the gap. Amplification used 60 Vbeta primers and 13 Jbeta primers. Sequenced by immunoSEQ multiplex PCR; TCRdb stores in-frame clones only, minus some. The sample contains 300,000 or so clones, 70% to 90% of which appear only once. The sequence was obtained from a middle-aged woman in good health and CMV-seropositive. The rearrangement joins TRBV28 to TRBJ2-3, with D perhaps matching TRBD1 (6 bases). Material: PBMCs. The CDR3, as DNA: TGTGCCAGCAGTTTACTGGGGGCATTGGATACGCAGTATTTT. It yields the protein CASSLLGALDTQYF.